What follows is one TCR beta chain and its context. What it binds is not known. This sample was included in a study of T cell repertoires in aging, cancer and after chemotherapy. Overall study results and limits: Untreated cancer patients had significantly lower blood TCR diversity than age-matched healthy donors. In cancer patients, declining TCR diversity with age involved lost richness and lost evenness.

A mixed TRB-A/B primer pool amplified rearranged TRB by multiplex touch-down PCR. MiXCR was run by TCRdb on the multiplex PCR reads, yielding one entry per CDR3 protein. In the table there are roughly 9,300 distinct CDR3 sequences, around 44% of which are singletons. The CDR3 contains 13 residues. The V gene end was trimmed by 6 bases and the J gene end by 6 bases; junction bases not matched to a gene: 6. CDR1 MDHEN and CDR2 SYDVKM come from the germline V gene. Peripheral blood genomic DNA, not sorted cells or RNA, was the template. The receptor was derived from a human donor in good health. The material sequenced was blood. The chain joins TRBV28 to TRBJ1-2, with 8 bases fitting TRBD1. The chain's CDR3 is CASRPTGGNGYTF. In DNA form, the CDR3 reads TGTGCCAGCAGGCCTACAGGGGGTAATGGCTACACCTTC.